The 25 T cell receptor beta chains in this list originate from one sample, sequenced in a study of TIL therapy for anti-PD-1-resistant metastatic lung cancer. Time point here: pre-treatment sample, taken before nivolumab and TIL therapy. This was the immunoSEQ v3 assay. Assay used: immunoSEQ multiplex PCR; TCRdb lists only in-frame clones, some missing. There are about 19,000 clones in the sample; 75% to 80% occur only once, and 7% to 9% lies in the top ten. The sequencing used blood, collected at baseline. The receptor set was obtained from a person aged 25 to 80 with non-small cell lung cancer.

V gene TRBV27 combines with J gene TRBJ2-2; 9 positions match TRBD1. The V gene's germline CDR1 is MNHEY and CDR2 SMNVEV (reference sequence). This CDR3 is built from 18 residues. V lost 4 bases to trimming and J lost 1 base; unmatched junction nucleotides: 10. CDR3 sequence reads: CASSSWTGAGLNTGELFF. The CDR3 DNA reads as TGTGCCAGCAGTTCATGGACAGGGGCGGGCTTGAACACCGGGGAGCTGTTTTTT.

This clone was recorded once. V gene TRBV4-3 combines with J gene TRBJ2-7, with a possible D match to TRBD1 (6 bases). With 2 bases removed from V and 3 bases from J, the gap between germline ends came to 17 bases. Germline-derived CDR1 and CDR2 are LGHNA and YSLEER. This CDR3 is built from 16 residues. The CDR3 sequence is CASSQSRGPLFYEQYF. CDR3 nucleotide sequence: TGCGCCAGCAGCCAATCCAGGGGCCCCCTCTTCTACGAGCAGTACTTC.

This chain connects TRBV24-1 to TRBJ2-5; possible D gene TRBD2, 6 bases. This CDR3 is built from 14 residues. Trimming removed 2 bases from V and 5 bases from J, with 11 bases in between. Germline V gene data show CDR1 as KGHDR and CDR2 as SFDVKD. CDR3 in DNA: TGTGCCACCAGTGATTCGGACCGGGGGGAGACCCAGTACTTC. Its protein is CATSDSDRGETQYF.

The rearrangement links TRBV9 to TRBJ1-1; no clear D. In germline, CDR1 is SGDLS, CDR2 YYNGEE. Trimming pared 1 base from V and 6 bases from J, leaving 10 bases between. This CDR3 comprises 13 residues. The CDR3 DNA sequence: TGTGCCAGCAGCGTATCGGGTAGAGCTGAAGCTTTCTTT. Translated: CASSVSGRAEAFF.

This chain connects TRBV28 to TRBJ1-2, with D possibly being TRBD1 (5 bases). The CDR3 loop spans 16 amino acids. Trimming removed 7 bases at V and 4 bases at J, with 22 bases between. Germline lookup yields CDR1 MDHEN and CDR2 SYDVKM. The CDR3 bases are TGTGCCAGCATGCCTGCGGCGTTCAGGGTGGGCTATGGCTACACCTTC. It encodes CASMPAAFRVGYGYTF.

This chain links TRBV19 with TRBJ2-3, with TRBD2 identical over 12 bases. CDR3 length: 17 residues. Trimming cost V 5 bases and J 4 bases; bases outside gene matches: 10. Germline V gene sequence: CDR1 LNHDA, CDR2 SQIVND (reference sequence). The CDR3 bases are TGTGCCAGTAGTTCCCGACTAGCGGGGGATAGGGCAGATACGCAGTATTTT. Its protein product is CASSSRLAGDRADTQYF.

This chain connects TRBV5-1 to TRBJ1-5; 8 nucleotides align to TRBD1. Trimming cost V 4 bases and J 2 bases; bases outside gene matches: 5. CDR1 and CDR2 from the germline V gene are SGHRS and YFSETQ. The CDR3 runs 15 residues. The CDR3 DNA follows: TGCGCCAGCAGCCTGGACAGGGACGGCAATCAGCCCCAGCATTTT. Its translation is CASSLDRDGNQPQHF.

The V and J genes are TRBV11-2 and TRBJ2-3, with D possibly being TRBD1 or TRBD2 (5 bases each). V lost 0 bases and J lost 3, with 10 bases in between. The CDR3 consists of 15 residues. The germline V gene encodes CDR1 SGHAT and CDR2 FQNNGV. This CDR3 is CASSLDRGATDTQYF. Written as DNA, the CDR3 is TGTGCCAGCAGCTTAGATCGGGGCGCAACAGATACGCAGTATTTT.

The chain joins TRBV5-4 to TRBJ2-1, with 12 bases matching TRBD2. After removal of 4 bases from V and 6 bases from J, the junction contained 11 bases not matched to a gene. The CDR3 is 17 residues long. In germline, CDR1 is SGHNT, CDR2 YYREEE (reference sequence). CDR3 coding DNA: TGTGCCAGCAGCCGCCGGACTAGCGGGACTCCTTCCAATGAGCAGTTCTTC. Its protein is CASSRRTSGTPSNEQFF.

The V and J genes are TRBV25-1 and TRBJ2-7, with TRBD2 matching 8 bases. The CDR3 contains 12 residues. J was trimmed by 4 bases and V by 8 bases; bases with no gene match: 4. CDR1 is MGHDK and CDR2 is SYGVNS in the germline V gene. CDR3 residues: CASRGGEYEQYF. CDR3 DNA: TGTGCCAGCCGGGGGGGGGAGTACGAGCAGTACTTC.

The V and J genes are TRBV7-8 and TRBJ2-3; TRBD2 matches at 11 bases. The CDR3 spans 18 residues. CDR1 is SGHVS and CDR2 is FQNEAQ in the germline V gene. V trimming: 5 bases; J trimming: 1 base; junction bases outside the gene matches: 11. CDR3 protein: CASSPRTGTSGGTDTQYF. CDR3 bases: TGTGCCAGCAGCCCTAGGACCGGGACTAGCGGCGGCACAGATACGCAGTATTTT. Full variable domain (remainder filled in from reference TRBV7-8 and TRBJ2-3): GAGVSQSPRYKVAKRGQDVALRCDPISGHVSLFWYQQALGQGPEFLTYFQNEAQLDKSGLPSDRFFAERPEGSVSTLKIQRTQQEDSAVYLCASSPRTGTSGGTDTQYFGPGTRLTVL.

The chain joins TRBV20-1 to TRBJ2-7; 7 nucleotides line up with TRBD1. Germline CDR1 reads DFQATT; CDR2 reads SNEGSKA (reference sequence). V gave up 3 bases and J gave up 2 bases; unmatched junction bases: 16. There are 17 residues in the CDR3. In DNA form, the CDR3 reads TGCAGTGCTAGTGACAGCAGGGGGAGCGGACAGCCCTACGAGCAGTACTTC. This codes for CSASDSRGSGQPYEQYF.

This sequence joins TRBV11-2 and TRBJ1-1; 7 nucleotides line up with TRBD1. V dropped 4 bases and J dropped 0; count of bases not matched to a gene: 8. The CDR3 consists of 16 residues. Germline CDR1 is SGHAT and CDR2 is FQNNGV. CDR3 coding DNA: TGTGCCAGCAGCTCACTCAAGGACAGGATGAACACTGAAGCTTTCTTT. This gives the protein CASSSLKDRMNTEAFF.

The J gene is TRBJ2-1, the V gene TRBV14, with TRBD1 as a possible D gene (6 bases). The germline CDR1 and CDR2 sequences are SGHDN and FVKESK. CDR3 length: 12 amino acids. Trimming took 4 bases from V and 9 from J, leaving 10 bases between them. The CDR3 sequence is CASSRLGGEQFF. DNA for the CDR3: TGTGCCAGCAGCCGGCTAGGGGGTGAGCAGTTCTTC.

The chain uses TRBV24-1 and TRBJ2-1, with 9 bases matching TRBD1. V lost 6 bases to trimming and J lost 5 bases; unmatched junction nucleotides: 10. The CDR3 sequence is 16 residues long. Germline CDR1 and CDR2: KGHDR and SFDVKD. CDR3 sequence: CATSPTPGQGDNEQFF. The CDR3 coding sequence is TGTGCCACCAGTCCAACCCCGGGACAGGGTGACAATGAGCAGTTCTTC.

In this sample, this clone turned up a few times. The chain couples TRBV6-5 to TRBJ2-2, with D possibly matching TRBD1 (5 bases). The V gene's germline CDR1 is MNHEY and CDR2 SVGAGI. The CDR3 sequence is 14 residues long. The V and J ends lost 6 bases and 0 bases respectively, with 8 bases between them. The CDR3 here is CASRTVANTGELFF. CDR3 coding DNA: TGTGCCAGCAGGACAGTTGCGAACACCGGGGAGCTGTTTTTT.

The CDR3 protein is CASSQQGSRTEAFF. The CDR3, as DNA: TGCGCCAGCAGCCAACAGGGGTCAAGGACTGAAGCTTTCTTT. The V and J genes are TRBV5-1 and TRBJ1-1, with 7 bases fitting TRBD1. The CDR3 loop spans 14 amino acids. CDR1 and CDR2 (germline): SGHRS, YFSETQ. The J segment lost 5 bases and the V segment lost 4 bases, leaving 8 bases of the junction unmatched.

The chain links TRBV4-2 to TRBJ1-2, with TRBD1 as a possible D gene (6 bases). This CDR3 is 13 amino acids long. Trimming took off 8 bases at V and 1 base at J, with 11 bases between the two ends. Germline loops: CDR1 LGHNA, CDR2 YNFKEQ. The CDR3 DNA reads TGTGCCAGCCGGGACACTCTTAACTATGGCTACACCTTC. Protein product: CASRDTLNYGYTF.

The V call is TRBV25-1, the J call TRBJ2-7, with D unresolved. The CDR3 has 13 amino acids. Per the germline V gene, CDR1 is MGHDK and CDR2 is SYGVNS. V was pared by 6 bases and J by 2 bases, with 11 bases between. The CDR3 sequence is CASRLGYPYEQYF. CDR3 sequence (DNA): TGTGCCAGCAGGTTGGGCTACCCCTACGAGCAGTACTTC.

V is TRBV4-1 and J is TRBJ2-5; tentatively, D is TRBD1 (5 bases). This CDR3 is built from 14 residues. From germline, CDR1 is MGHRA and CDR2 YSYEKL. The V end was cut by 4 bases, the J end by 3 bases, with 12 bases between. CDR3 sequence: CASSPITGEETQYF. The CDR3 DNA sequence: TGCGCCAGCAGCCCAATCACAGGAGAAGAGACCCAGTACTTC.

The chain has TRBV11-2 and TRBJ1-1; D gene ambiguous. V gave up 2 bases and J gave up 4 bases, with 8 bases separating them. The CDR3 sequence is 13 residues long. Germline-derived CDR1 and CDR2 are SGHAT and FQNNGV. The CDR3 nucleotides are TGTGCCAGCAGCTTAAGTGAGGGCACTGAAGCTTTCTTT. Its translation: CASSLSEGTEAFF.

V usage is TRBV7-9 and J usage is TRBJ1-1; D is ambiguous. The CDR3 runs 13 residues. Germline V gene lookup returns CDR1 SEHNR and CDR2 FQNEAQ (reference sequence). Deletions cut 7 bases from V and 1 base from J, with 10 bases between. The CDR3: CASNLLGNTEAFF. DNA for the CDR3: TGTGCCAGCAACCTTTTAGGGAACACTGAAGCTTTCTTT.

In this sample, this clone turned up a few times. The chain carries TRBV29-1 and TRBJ1-1; tentative D call: TRBD1 (6 bases). Trimming removed 8 bases from V and 5 bases from J, with 21 bases in between. This CDR3 spans 14 amino acids. CDR1 and CDR2 (germline): SQVTM, ANQGSEA. This chain's CDR3 is CSYTSTGGGTEAFF. CDR3 nucleotides: TGCAGCTATACGTCGACAGGAGGAGGTACTGAAGCTTTCTTT.

This clone was observed a single time. The chain joins TRBV3-1 (or the pseudogene TRBV3-2) to TRBJ2-5; possible D gene TRBD1, 6 bases. CDR3 length: 16 amino acids. From germline, CDR1 is LGHDT and CDR2 YNNKEL (reference sequence). Trimming removed 7 bases from V and 3 bases from J, with 21 bases in between. CDR3 region: CASTHQGSTREETQYF. As DNA, the CDR3 is TGTGCCAGCACCCACCAGGGGTCAACTAGGGAAGAGACCCAGTACTTC.

The rearrangement links TRBV18 to TRBJ2-5; D might be TRBD1 (5 bases). The germline V and J ends were trimmed by 1 base and 0 bases, with 15 bases remaining between them. This CDR3 comprises 17 residues. CDR1 and CDR2 from the germline V gene are KGHSH and LQKENI. Written as DNA, the CDR3 is TGTGCCAGCTCACCACTCAGACGGACAAGGTACCAAGAGACCCAGTACTTC. Amino acid sequence: CASSPLRRTRYQETQYF. The whole variable domain, filled in from reference TRBV18 and TRBJ2-5, reads NAGVMQNPRHLVRRRGQEARLRCSPMKGHSHVYWYRQLPEEGLKFMVYLQKENIIDESGMPKERFSAEFPKEGPSILRIQQVVRGDSAAYFCASSPLRRTRYQETQYFGPGTRLLVL.